These 20 T cell receptor beta chains were sequenced from one sample in a study of cytomegalovirus exposure and HLA in healthy donors (dated by TCRdb to about 2017). The library was obtained by the immunoSEQ multiplex PCR assay. For the multiplex PCR, a mixture combining 60 forward primers for TCR Vbeta segments and 13 reverse primers for TCR Jbeta segments was used. TCRdb holds this immuneACCESS table with in-frame rearrangements only. Some clones are missing; in checked studies, unresolved V genes explain under half, and the rest has no known cause. This sample comprises about 200,000 clones, around 74% of them detected only once. The ten biggest clones cover approximately 1.4% of the sample. Input material: PBMCs. Receptor source: a girl aged 5-17 years in good health and CMV-seropositive.

The chain is built from TRBV6-5 and TRBJ1-1; TRBD1 matches at 7 bases. CDR3 length: 13 amino acids. Trimming took 4 bases from V and 4 from J; bases not matched to a gene: 3. Germline V gives CDR1 MNHEY, CDR2 SVGAGI. For the CDR3, the DNA is TGTGCCAGCAGTTTCCAGGGGGGCACTGAAGCTTTCTTT. Amino acids: CASSFQGGTEAFF.

This clone was counted between two and nine times. The rearrangement uses TRBV5-1 and TRBJ2-3; 8 bases fit TRBD1. CDR3 length: 15 amino acids. Looked up from germline, CDR1 is SGHRS and CDR2 is YFSETQ. V shed 4 bases and J 2 bases; nucleotides not matched to a gene: 6. CDR3 coding DNA: TGCGCCAGCAGCCAGACAGGGGACCTCACAGATACGCAGTATTTT. Encoded protein: CASSQTGDLTDTQYF.

The CDR3 bases are TGTGCCAGCAGTGAAGTCAGGACAGACTACGAGCAGTACTTC. This sequence encodes CASSEVRTDYEQYF. The genes are TRBV6-1 and TRBJ2-7; TRBD1 might be the D (6 bases). V lost 1 base to trimming and J lost 3 bases, with 10 bases between them. The germline CDR1 and CDR2 sequences are MNHNS and SASEGT. The CDR3 contains 14 residues.

This CDR3 is CASTQLERVGEQFF. In nucleotides, the CDR3 is TGTGCCAGCACCCAGCTAGAGCGAGTGGGTGAGCAGTTCTTC. The chain couples TRBV6-5 to TRBJ2-1; the D is unclear. The germline V and J ends were trimmed by 7 bases and 9 bases, with 19 bases remaining between them. Germline V gene data show CDR1 as MNHEY and CDR2 as SVGAGI. This CDR3 is built from 14 residues.

The gene calls are TRBV11-2 and TRBJ1-2; 12 bases map to TRBD1. The V segment lost 1 base and the J segment 7 bases; nucleotides outside the gene matches: 4. Germline assignment: CDR1 SGHAT and CDR2 FQNNGV. The CDR3 has 15 amino acids. The CDR3 reads CASSLAGQGAPGYTF. The CDR3 DNA sequence: TGTGCCAGCAGCTTAGCGGGACAGGGGGCGCCTGGCTACACCTTC.

The J gene is TRBJ1-2, the V gene TRBV7-9; D is perhaps TRBD1 (6 bases). V dropped 5 bases and J dropped 1 base, with 20 bases sitting between them. Looked up from germline, CDR1 is SEHNR and CDR2 is FQNEAQ (reference sequence). This CDR3 region has 17 residues. Here the CDR3 reads CASSLWGGQGINYGYTF. CDR3 coding DNA: TGTGCCAGCAGCCTCTGGGGGGGGCAGGGGATTAACTATGGCTACACCTTC.

The gene calls are TRBV29-1 and TRBJ2-1; 8 positions match TRBD2. Trimming at V came to 7 bases and at J to 8 bases, leaving 10 bases not matched to a gene. The CDR3 spans 13 residues. The germline gives CDR1 SQVTM, CDR2 ANQGSEA. The CDR3 region has the DNA TGCAGCGCACGGGACGGGGGGGCTTATGAGCAGTTCTTC. It codes for CSARDGGAYEQFF.

The chain uses TRBV6-6 and TRBJ2-1; the match to TRBD2 covers 12 bases. V trimming: 5 bases; J trimming: 3 bases; junction bases outside the gene matches: 5. The CDR3 is 16 residues long. Germline CDR1 and CDR2: MNHNY and SVGAGI (reference sequence). In DNA form, the CDR3 reads TGTGCCAGCAGTCAACTAGCGGGGGGAATCTACAATGAGCAGTTCTTC. Its translation is CASSQLAGGIYNEQFF.

The chain employs TRBV19 and TRBJ2-1; a weak D match, TRBD2 (6 bases). This CDR3 has 14 residues. V dropped 7 bases and J dropped 0 bases, with 10 bases sitting between them. Germline V CDR1 and CDR2: LNHDA, SQIVND (reference sequence). The CDR3 protein is CASTAGSSYNEQFF. The CDR3 DNA reads TGTGCCAGTACGGCGGGGAGCTCCTACAATGAGCAGTTCTTC.

This chain joins TRBV27 and TRBJ2-7; 8 bases fit TRBD1. J gave up 5 bases and V 8 bases, and 8 bases lay outside the gene matches. The CDR3 contains 13 residues. The germline V gene encodes CDR1 MNHEY and CDR2 SMNVEV (reference sequence). CDR3 in amino acids: CASSTGVSNEQYF. The CDR3 DNA sequence: TGTGCCAGCTCGACAGGGGTCAGCAACGAGCAGTACTTC.

The chain is built from TRBV7-6 and TRBJ2-5; 9 bases fit TRBD2. The CDR3 extends over 17 amino acids. V shed 6 bases and J 0 bases; nucleotides not matched to a gene: 11. Germline CDR1 is SGHVS and CDR2 is FNYEAQ. For the CDR3, the DNA is TGTGCCAGCAGGGGGTTAAAGCGGGGGGACAACCAAGAGACCCAGTACTTC. Protein sequence: CASRGLKRGDNQETQYF.

This clone occurred once. This sequence joins TRBV4-1 and TRBJ1-2, with 7 nucleotides matching TRBD1. CDR1 and CDR2 from the germline V gene are MGHRA and YSYEKL. The length of the CDR3 is 15 residues. V gave up 0 bases and J gave up 4 bases; unmatched junction bases: 5. The DNA for the CDR3 is TGCGCCAGCAGCCAAGAAAAGGGGGCTACCTATGGCTACACCTTC. Translating gives CASSQEKGATYGYTF.

The genes are TRBV4-1 and TRBJ1-3; no reliable D call. V lost 3 bases, J lost 0 bases, and 12 bases lay in between. Germline CDR1 is MGHRA and CDR2 is YSYEKL. This CDR3 comprises 16 residues. CDR3 sequence: CASSHPVRDSGNTIYF. CDR3 nucleotide sequence: TGCGCCAGCAGCCATCCCGTCCGGGACTCTGGAAACACCATATATTTT.

V is TRBV7-8 and J is TRBJ1-4; unclear D gene. Germline values: CDR1 SGHVS, CDR2 FQNEAQ. V was cut by 5 bases and J by 7 bases, with 8 bases left in between. The CDR3 has 12 residues. CDR3 amino acids: CASSGGSEKLFF. The DNA of the CDR3 is TGTGCCAGCAGCGGAGGAAGTGAAAAACTGTTTTTT.

The V gene is TRBV19, the J gene TRBJ2-5; the match to TRBD2 covers 9 bases. Per the germline V gene, CDR1 is LNHDA and CDR2 is SQIVND (reference sequence). The CDR3 extends over 16 amino acids. V was pared by 3 bases and J by 4 bases, with 9 bases of the junction left unmatched. The CDR3 reads CASSIAGGLFRETQYF. As DNA, the CDR3 is TGTGCCAGTAGTATTGCGGGGGGGCTTTTCCGAGAGACCCAGTACTTC.

This clone appeared a few times. The CDR3 bases are TGTGCGGTATCGGGACTCACCCAAGAGACCCAGTACTTC. Encoded protein: CAVSGLTQETQYF. The V call is TRBV7-6, the J call TRBJ2-5; tentatively, D is TRBD2 (6 bases). CDR3 length equals 13 residues. Germline V gene sequence: CDR1 SGHVS, CDR2 FNYEAQ.

The genes are TRBV5-4 and TRBJ2-2; the D is unclear. Deletions cut 3 bases from V and 8 bases from J, with 11 bases between. The CDR3 runs 13 residues. Germline V gene sequence: CDR1 SGHNT, CDR2 YYREEE (reference sequence). The CDR3: CASSSSVAGELFF. The CDR3 DNA reads TGTGCCAGCAGCTCCTCGGTCGCGGGGGAGCTGTTTTTT.

The V and J genes are TRBV6-6 and TRBJ2-6; D not resolved. Germline loops: CDR1 MNHNY, CDR2 SVGAGI (reference sequence). V gave up 0 bases and J gave up 1 base, with 4 bases separating them. CDR3 size: 15 residues. In DNA form, the CDR3 reads TGTGCCAGCAGTTACTCGAGGTCTGGGGCCAACGTCCTGACTTTC. Encoded protein: CASSYSRSGANVLTF.

This clone was detected only once. The gene calls are TRBV9 and TRBJ1-2; TRBD1 might be the D (5 bases). Germline CDR1 and CDR2: SGDLS and YYNGEE. The CDR3 has 14 residues. Deletions cut 2 bases from V and 4 bases from J, with 12 bases between. The CDR3 sequence: CASSVGSQGYGYTF. The CDR3 DNA reads TGTGCCAGCAGCGTTGGTAGCCAGGGCTATGGCTACACCTTC.

This clone appeared once. CDR3 region: CASSPGGFSYNEQFF. In DNA, the CDR3 is TGTGCCAGCTCACCGGGAGGGTTTTCCTACAATGAGCAGTTCTTC. The rearrangement joins TRBV18 to TRBJ2-1, with 7 bases lining up with TRBD2. The germline V gene encodes CDR1 KGHSH and CDR2 LQKENI. This CDR3 spans 15 amino acids. V lost 3 bases and J lost 1; bases outside the gene matches: 3.